The 14 T cell receptor beta chains listed next were all sequenced from one sample in a study of T and B cells in COVID-19 patients. BIOMED2 TRB-A/B primer pools were used in multiplex TRB PCR. Each CDR3 protein is one row after TCRdb ran MiXCR on the multiplex PCR reads. The data show under 7,000 distinct CDR3 sequences, 25% to 40% seen once. Blood genomic DNA input for TRB amplification was about 250-550 ng. Input material: blood. Receptor source: a human donor with active COVID-19.

The V gene is TRBV6-5, the J gene TRBJ2-1, with TRBD1 matching over 11 bases. V was clipped by 4 bases and J by 12 bases; unmatched bases: 8. Germline-derived CDR1 and CDR2 are MNHEY and SVGAGI. The CDR3 spans 14 residues. Here the CDR3 DNA reads TGTGCCAGCAGTTTAGGACAGGGGGCGGGGTGGCAGTTCTTC. Translation: CASSLGQGAGWQFF.

This chain uses TRBV12-3 or TRBV12-4 with TRBJ1-5; D is perhaps TRBD1 (6 bases). CDR3 length: 15 amino acids. The V end lost 1 base, the J end lost 5 bases, and 12 bases lay between the germline ends. The CDR3 DNA is TGTGCCAGCAGTTTAGGAGGACAGATCCATCAGCCCCAGCATTTT. Translated: CASSLGGQIHQPQHF.

The chain couples TRBV6-5 to TRBJ1-1, with 9 bases fitting TRBD1. This CDR3 contains 14 residues. The V gene end was trimmed by 4 bases and the J gene end by 0 bases; junction bases not matched to a gene: 0. CDR1 MNHEY and CDR2 SVGAGI come from the germline V gene. The CDR3 reads CASSWDRVNTEAFF. In DNA form, the CDR3 reads TGTGCCAGCAGTTGGGACAGGGTGAACACTGAAGCTTTCTTT.

Here the CDR3 DNA reads TGTGCCAGCAGTTTTGCAGGGGGCCTCACAGATACGCAGTATTTT. Its protein is CASSFAGGLTDTQYF. The chain has TRBV28 and TRBJ2-3; 8 bases line up with TRBD1. This CDR3 has 15 residues. In germline, CDR1 is MDHEN, CDR2 SYDVKM. V was clipped by 3 bases and J by 2 bases; unmatched bases: 4.

Details on this clonotype: A much larger clonotype is one base distant, so this may be a read error. The chain joins TRBV18 to TRBJ2-3; D is unresolved. The CDR3 is 15 residues long. Germline V gene sequence: CDR1 KGHSH, CDR2 LQKENI. CDR3 residues: CTSSPPEAQRKAQYF. CDR3 sequence (DNA): TGTACCAGCTCACCACCGGAAGCCCAGAGGAAAGCGCAGTATTTT.

V and J are TRBV6-2 or TRBV6-3 and TRBJ2-7; 8 bases line up with TRBD1. CDR1 is MNHEY, CDR2 SVGEGT, per germline. The CDR3 loop spans 15 amino acids. With V trimmed by 6 bases and J by 2 bases, 9 bases remained unmatched. The CDR3 nucleotides read TGTGCCAGCAGCGTAACAGGGGGGCGACCCTACGAGCAGTACTTC. Translating it yields CASSVTGGRPYEQYF.

This clonotype was seen a few times. The V call is TRBV6-5, the J call TRBJ1-4; possible D gene TRBD1, 6 bases. CDR1 and CDR2 from the germline V gene are MNHEY and SVGAGI. V was shortened by 2 bases and J by 8 bases, with 12 bases between the two germline ends. This CDR3 region has 14 residues. The CDR3 protein is CASSYVQGSEKLFF. CDR3 nucleotide sequence: TGTGCCAGCAGTTACGTCCAGGGGAGCGAAAAACTGTTTTTT.

This clonotype was detected once. Written as DNA, the CDR3 is TGTGCCAGCAGCCCTGGGACTAGCGGGGATGACTACAATGAGCAGTTCTTC. Translated: CASSPGTSGDDYNEQFF. The chain links TRBV14 to TRBJ2-1; 13 positions match TRBD2. The trim removed 4 bases at V and 3 bases at J, leaving 6 bases unmatched. In germline, CDR1 is SGHDN, CDR2 FVKESK. The CDR3 has 17 amino acids.

Remarks on this clonotype: Germline is not matched at one junction end, which may reflect a read error. The chain has TRBV5-3 and TRBJ1-2; D might be TRBD1 (6 bases). TRBV5-3 is an ORF; its function is uncertain. The CDR3 covers 15 residues. The chain's CDR3 is CASSFPFRDRTGYTF. CDR3 nucleotide sequence: TGTGCCAGCAGCTTCCCCTTCCGAGACAGGACGGGCTACACCTTC.

This clonotype has more than one count but fewer than ten. The J gene is TRBJ1-1, the V gene TRBV13; D call uncertain. Trimming left V 3 bases short and J 0 bases short, with 5 bases between. Germline loops: CDR1 PRHDT, CDR2 FYEKMQ (reference sequence). The CDR3 sequence is 13 residues long. CDR3 in DNA: TGTGCCAGCAGCTTCGGATTGAACACTGAAGCTTTCTTT. Protein sequence: CASSFGLNTEAFF.

This clonotype is medium-sized (0.01 to 0.1%) by share. V usage is TRBV27 and J usage is TRBJ2-7, with D unclear. The V gene's germline CDR1 is MNHEY and CDR2 SMNVEV (reference sequence). The CDR3 is 15 amino acids. Trimming shortened V by 2 bases and J by 3 bases, and 14 bases separated the two germline ends. CDR3 in DNA: TGTGCCAGCAGTTTAGGAAGAAGCGACCTCTACGAGCAGTACTTC. The encoded protein is CASSLGRSDLYEQYF.

This clonotype was recorded a few times. The chain uses TRBV30 and TRBJ1-1; 10 bases are a match to TRBD1. This CDR3 has 15 amino acids. Unmatched junction bases numbered 20, after V lost 8 bases and J lost 11 bases. The germline V gene encodes CDR1 GTSNPN and CDR2 SVGIG (reference sequence). CDR3 amino acids: CASLRDRGGKVGAFF. The CDR3 coding sequence is TGTGCCAGCCTCCGGGACAGGGGAGGCAAGGTGGGGGCTTTCTTT.

The genes are TRBV6-5 and TRBJ1-1; D remains unclear. Trimming cost V 0 bases and J 7 bases, with 18 bases left between them. CDR1 MNHEY and CDR2 SVGAGI come from the germline V gene. The CDR3 runs to 16 residues. The CDR3 is CASSYSVGKSENEAFF. The CDR3 coding sequence is TGTGCCAGCAGTTACTCGGTCGGGAAAAGTGAGAATGAAGCTTTCTTT.

In its sample, this clonotype ranks as medium-sized (0.01 to 0.1%). This sequence joins TRBV18 and TRBJ2-2; D is possibly TRBD2 (5 bases). The germline V gene encodes CDR1 KGHSH and CDR2 LQKENI. CDR3 length equals 16 residues. V was shortened by 6 bases and J by 0 bases, with 14 bases between the two germline ends. The CDR3 nucleotides are TGTGCCAGCTCCGACTACTTGACAACGAACACCGGGGAGCTGTTTTTT. Amino acid sequence: CASSDYLTTNTGELFF.